This T cell receptor (beta chain) derives from a study of radiotherapy plus CTLA-4 blockade in lung cancer. Study-wide background: Objective responses occurred in approximately 18% of patients; about 32% had disease control.

CDR3 length: 16 amino acids. The germline CDR1 and CDR2 sequences are SGHNT and YYREEE (reference sequence). J was trimmed by 4 bases and V by 4 bases; bases with no gene match: 5. Method: immunoSEQ multiplex PCR; TCRdb's copy keeps in-frame clones and lacks some. The repertoire holds approximately 28,000 clones, with around 85% as singletons. Sample: peripheral blood, taken from a patient treated with radiotherapy plus ipilimumab. This rearrangement joins TRBV5-4 to TRBJ2-6; 10 bases map to TRBD1. The receptor's source is a human donor with non-small cell lung cancer who had stable disease on radiotherapy plus ipilimumab. The CDR3, as DNA: TGTGCCAGCAGCGCGGGACAGGGGCCGGGGGCCAACGTCCTGACTTTC. This codes for CASSAGQGPGANVLTF.